This TCR beta chain stems from a study of shared clonotypes between healthy human individuals. Profiling relied on immunoSEQ multiplex PCR, and the TCRdb table lists in-frame clones only, not all of them. The table has about 2.4 million clones, 93% seen once. Donors, without exception, were Caucasian adults residing in Nashville, Tennessee. V shed 2 bases and J shed 7 bases, with 8 bases lying between them. Looked up from germline, CDR1 is LNHDA and CDR2 is SQIVND (reference sequence). This CDR3 contains 12 residues. Sequencing was performed on naive CD4+ T cells from PBMCs. Stated subset: CD45RA+ positively selected. The gene calls are TRBV19 and TRBJ1-1, with a tentative D call TRBD1 (6 bases). The receptor was derived from a man aged 18 to 29 in good health. Some clones in this sample may be carry-over from other donors' samples. The CDR3 DNA reads TGTGCCAGTAGTATAAGGACAGTTGAAGCTTTCTTT. Translation gives CASSIRTVEAFF.